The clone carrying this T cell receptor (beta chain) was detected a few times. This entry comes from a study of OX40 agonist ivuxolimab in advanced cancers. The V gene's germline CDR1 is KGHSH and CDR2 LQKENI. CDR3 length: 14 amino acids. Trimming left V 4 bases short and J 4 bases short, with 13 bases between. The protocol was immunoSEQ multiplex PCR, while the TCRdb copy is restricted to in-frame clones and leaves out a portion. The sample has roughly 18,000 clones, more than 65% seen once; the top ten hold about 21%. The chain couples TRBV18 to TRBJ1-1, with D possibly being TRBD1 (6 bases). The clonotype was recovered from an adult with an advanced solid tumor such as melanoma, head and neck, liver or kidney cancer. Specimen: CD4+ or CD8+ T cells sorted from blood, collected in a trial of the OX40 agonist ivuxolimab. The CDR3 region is CASSRTGTGTEAFF. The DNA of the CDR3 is TGTGCCAGCTCACGAACAGGGACGGGCACTGAAGCTTTCTTT.